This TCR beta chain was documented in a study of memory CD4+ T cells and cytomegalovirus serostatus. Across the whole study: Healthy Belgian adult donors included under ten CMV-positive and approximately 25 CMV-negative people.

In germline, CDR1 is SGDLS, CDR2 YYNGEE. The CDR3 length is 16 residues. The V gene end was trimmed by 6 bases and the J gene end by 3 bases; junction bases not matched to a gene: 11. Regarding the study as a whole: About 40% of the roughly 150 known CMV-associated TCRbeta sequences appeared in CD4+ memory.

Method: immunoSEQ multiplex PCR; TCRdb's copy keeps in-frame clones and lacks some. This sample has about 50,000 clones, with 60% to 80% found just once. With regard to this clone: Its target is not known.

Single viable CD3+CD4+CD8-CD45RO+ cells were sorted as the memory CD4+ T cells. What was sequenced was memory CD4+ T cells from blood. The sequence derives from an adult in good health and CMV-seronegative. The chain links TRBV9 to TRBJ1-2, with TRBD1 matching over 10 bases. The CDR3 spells CASNRDRGPFDYGYTF. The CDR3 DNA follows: TGTGCCAGCAACCGGGACAGGGGCCCGTTTGACTATGGCTACACCTTC. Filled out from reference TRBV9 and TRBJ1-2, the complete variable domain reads DSGVTQTPKHLITATGQRVTLRCSPRSGDLSVYWYQQSLDQGLQFLIQYYNGEERAKGNILERFSAQQFPDLHSELNLSSLELGDSALYFCASNRDRGPFDYGYTFGSGTRLTVV.